This paragraph reports one T cell receptor beta chain. Its specificity is unknown. The CDR3 has 16 amino acids. The data belong to a study of blood T cells in healthy people across ages. Then a second PCR, running about 6 to 12 cycles, was carried out with a sample-barcoded 5' primer and a J-beta primer mix. Sequencing yielded, for each sample, at least 3 million paired-end reads carrying CDR3. TCRdb fed the 5' RACE reads into MiXCR, producing one record per CDR3 protein. The table has approximately 600,000 distinct CDR3 sequences, roughly 58% seen once. Notes on the study in general: Per million T cells, TCR beta diversity dropped roughly linearly as age increased. Estimates of diversity drawn from one million T cells were considered underestimates.

Sequencing was carried out using blood. The chain has TRBV12-3 or TRBV12-4 and TRBJ2-1, with 9 bases fitting TRBD2. The J call may not be correct, given that the DNA end is closer to TRBJ2-7. The receptor was isolated from a man in his 60s in good health. DNA of the CDR3: TGTGCCAGCAGTCCTTTTAGCGGGGGTCCCTACAATGAGCAGTACTTC. Its protein is CASSPFSGGPYNEQYF.